A single sample is the source of the 24 T cell receptor beta chains below, sequenced in a study of T cell repertoires in cytomegalovirus infection. Their antigen targets remain unknown. TCRdb reprocessed the reads with MiXCR, giving one entry per CDR3 protein. Counted here are some 71,000 distinct CDR3 sequences, 25% to 30% occurring once; the ten biggest clones make up roughly 60%. The starting material was CD8+ T cells from cultured PBMCs, obtained from culture after CMV antigen stimulation. The receptors originated from a human donor in good health (CMV status not recorded). Some clones in this sample may be carry-over from other donors' samples.

This clonotype turned up a few times. The chain carries TRBV6-2 or TRBV6-3 and TRBJ2-1, with 10 bases identical to TRBD2. The CDR3 has 14 residues. V shed 7 bases, J shed 3 bases, and the junction held 3 bases outside the gene matches. Germline CDR1 reads MNHEY; CDR2 reads SVGEGT. The CDR3 loop reads CASTKREGYNEQFF. The CDR3 DNA reads as TGTGCCAGCACCAAGCGGGAGGGCTACAATGAGCAGTTCTTC.

This clonotype has a handful of counts. V is TRBV4-3 and J is TRBJ1-1; D possibly corresponds to TRBD1 (6 bases). With 0 bases removed from V and 5 bases from J, the gap between germline ends came to 16 bases. CDR3 length: 16 amino acids. Germline CDR1 LGHNA, CDR2 YSLEER. CDR3 residues: CASSQDSGGEKTEAFF. DNA of the CDR3: TGCGCCAGCAGCCAAGATTCGGGGGGCGAGAAGACTGAAGCTTTCTTT.

This chain joins TRBV11-2 and TRBJ1-1, with 7 nucleotides matching TRBD1. Germline CDR1 and CDR2: SGHAT and FQNNGV. The CDR3 is 14 amino acids. V was pared by 6 bases and J by 3 bases, with 7 bases of the junction left unmatched. The CDR3 loop is CASREYRGHTEAFF. The CDR3 DNA follows: TGTGCCAGCAGGGAATACAGGGGACACACTGAAGCTTTCTTT. Drawing the rest from reference TRBV11-2 and TRBJ1-1, the complete variable domain is EAGVAQSPRYKIIEKRQSVAFWCNPISGHATLYWYQQILGQGPKLLIQFQNNGVVDDSQLPKDRFSAERLKGVDSTLKIQPAKLEDSAVYLCASREYRGHTEAFFGQGTRLTVV.

This clonotype occurred many times. The chain links TRBV28 to TRBJ2-1; D perhaps matches TRBD2 (5 bases). This CDR3 contains 17 residues. Germline lookup yields CDR1 MDHEN and CDR2 SYDVKM. Trimming stripped 2 bases from V and 10 bases from J, with 24 bases between. Here the CDR3 DNA reads TGTGCCAGCAGTTTACACCCGGAGCGGAGACTCTCGAAGGAGCAGTTCTTC. It encodes CASSLHPERRLSKEQFF. The whole variable domain, filled in from reference TRBV28 and TRBJ2-1, reads DVKVTQSSRYLVKRTGEKVFLECVQDMDHENMFWYRQDPGLGLRLIYFSYDVKMKEKGDIPEGYSVSREKKERFSLILESASTNQTSMYLCASSLHPERRLSKEQFFGPGTRLTVL.

Note on this clonotype: In this CDR3 the conserved last residue, phenylalanine or tryptophan, is missing, so a read error is likely. The chain joins TRBV7-4 to TRBJ2-1; 9 bases map to TRBD2. V dropped 2 bases and J dropped 9; count of bases not matched to a gene: 5. The CDR3 length is 14 residues. The V gene's germline CDR1 is SGHVT and CDR2 SQSDAQ. The CDR3 DNA is TGTGCCAGCAGCTTACGGCGGGAGGGGCCTGAGCAGTTCTTA. It yields the protein CASSLRREGPEQFL.

The chain combines TRBV6-1 with TRBJ1-1; 9 nucleotides agree with TRBD1. Trimming took 5 bases from V and 3 from J; bases not matched to a gene: 4. This CDR3 region has 14 residues. Germline CDR1 MNHNS, CDR2 SASEGT. The CDR3: CASSLGQGYTEAFF. The CDR3 nucleotides read TGTGCCAGCAGTCTCGGACAGGGGTACACTGAAGCTTTCTTT.

This clonotype came up many times. The chain combines TRBV7-2 with TRBJ2-1; 7 nucleotides align to TRBD1. This CDR3 is 15 amino acids long. The V segment lost 1 base and the J segment 8 bases; nucleotides outside the gene matches: 8. Germline lookup yields CDR1 SGHTA and CDR2 FQGNSA. The CDR3: CASSLGATGFYEQFF. The CDR3 DNA reads TGTGCCAGCAGCTTAGGCGCGACAGGGTTCTATGAGCAGTTCTTC.

The table lists this clonotype with a few counts. The chain uses TRBV4-3 and TRBJ1-1; possibly TRBD1 for D (5 bases). In germline, CDR1 is LGHNA, CDR2 YSLEER. The V and J ends lost 0 bases and 2 bases respectively, with 10 bases between them. CDR3 length: 15 residues. CDR3 coding DNA: TGCGCCAGCAGCCAAGATCGGGACTTAAACACTGAAGCTTTCTTT. Translated: CASSQDRDLNTEAFF.

The V gene is TRBV7-8, the J gene TRBJ2-3; TRBD2 matches at 9 bases. The CDR3 contains 15 residues. Germline loops: CDR1 SGHVS, CDR2 FQNEAQ. The V gene end was trimmed by 5 bases and the J gene end by 2 bases; junction bases not matched to a gene: 5. The CDR3 loop is CASSPLAGLTDTQYF. CDR3 DNA: TGTGCCAGCAGCCCCCTAGCGGGACTCACAGATACGCAGTATTTT.

This clonotype was observed many times. This CDR3 is CASNDQLGLAGGLQETQYF. In DNA form, the CDR3 reads TGTGCCAGCAACGATCAACTGGGACTAGCGGGGGGACTACAAGAGACCCAGTACTTC. The chain links TRBV28 to TRBJ2-5, with TRBD2 matching over 15 bases. V shed 7 bases, J shed 2 bases, and the junction held 14 bases outside the gene matches. Germline CDR1 and CDR2: MDHEN and SYDVKM. The CDR3 sequence is 19 residues long.

The chain links TRBV20-1 to TRBJ1-2, with TRBD1 matching 9 bases. The V gene end was trimmed by 5 bases and the J gene end by 2 bases; junction bases not matched to a gene: 6. From germline, CDR1 is DFQATT and CDR2 SNEGSKA (reference sequence). There are 14 residues in the CDR3. CDR3 amino acids: CSAPRTGANYGYTF. The CDR3 DNA follows: TGCAGTGCTCCTAGGACAGGGGCGAACTATGGCTACACCTTC.

The rearrangement links TRBV30 to TRBJ1-1; 8 nucleotides line up with TRBD1. Germline loops: CDR1 GTSNPN, CDR2 SVGIG (reference sequence). Germline trimming cut 7 bases from V and 5 bases from J; bases unmatched to any gene: 6. The CDR3 is made up of 12 amino acids. The DNA for the CDR3 is TGTGCCTTTGAAGACAGGGGTACTGAAGCTTTCTTT. As protein: CAFEDRGTEAFF.

A few counts support this clonotype. V and J are TRBV7-8 and TRBJ1-2, with TRBD1 matching over 7 bases. CDR1 and CDR2 (germline): SGHVS, FQNEAQ. V was pared by 4 bases and J by 0 bases, with 5 bases of the junction left unmatched. CDR3 length: 15 amino acids. CDR3 sequence (DNA): TGTGCCAGCAGCTATGGCGGGACAGCTAACTATGGCTACACCTTC. This sequence encodes CASSYGGTANYGYTF.

Only a few counts were recorded for this clonotype. V and J are TRBV7-4 and TRBJ1-5, with 8 bases fitting TRBD1. The CDR3 totals 15 residues. Germline V gene sequence: CDR1 SGHVT, CDR2 SQSDAQ. Trimming took 3 bases from V and 7 from J; bases not matched to a gene: 8. In nucleotides, the CDR3 is TGTGCCAGCAGCTTGGACAGGGAAGGCGGCCAGCCCCAGCATTTT. Residues: CASSLDREGGQPQHF.

This clonotype was seen a few times. This sequence joins TRBV4-1 and TRBJ2-1; 8 bases are a match to TRBD2. J gave up 8 bases and V 1 base, and 4 bases lay outside the gene matches. CDR1 and CDR2 from the germline V gene are MGHRA and YSYEKL. This CDR3 has 14 residues. The CDR3 region has the DNA TGCGCCAGCAGCCAAGGTCGGGAGGGCTATGAGCAGTTCTTC. Translation gives CASSQGREGYEQFF.

The V gene is TRBV7-8, the J gene TRBJ2-1; D gene unclear. V was trimmed by 4 bases and J by 6 bases, leaving 4 bases between them. Germline V CDR1 and CDR2: SGHVS, FQNEAQ. The CDR3 loop spans 11 amino acids. CDR3 nucleotide sequence: TGTGCCAGCAGCTCCCCCAATGAGCAGTTCTTC. It specifies CASSSPNEQFF.

This chain links TRBV4-3 with TRBJ2-5; TRBD2 matches 11 bases. V shed 3 bases, J shed 5 bases, and the junction held 5 bases outside the gene matches. The CDR3 has 15 residues. CDR1 is LGHNA and CDR2 is YSLEER in the germline V gene. CDR3 region: CASSQSSGGQETQYF. For the CDR3, the DNA is TGCGCCAGCAGCCAGTCTAGCGGGGGGCAGGAGACCCAGTACTTC.

This clonotype has ten or more counts. This chain links TRBV7-2 with TRBJ2-1; D not resolved. Germline V CDR1 and CDR2: SGHTA, FQGNSA. Between the trimmed V and J ends, which lost 4 bases and 0 bases, there was a span of 7 bases. This CDR3 has 14 amino acids. The DNA for the CDR3 is TGTGCCAGCAGCTCCCTAAGCTCCTACAATGAGCAGTTCTTC. As protein: CASSSLSSYNEQFF.

CDR3 nucleotides: TGTGCCAGCAGCTGGGGGGGGGAGAAACTGTTTTTT. This gives the protein CASSWGGEKLFF. The V gene is TRBV7-6, the J gene TRBJ1-4; tentatively, D is TRBD1 (5 bases). The CDR3 length is 12 residues. Germline loops: CDR1 SGHVS, CDR2 FNYEAQ. Trimming shortened V by 4 bases and J by 11 bases, and 11 bases separated the two germline ends.

This clonotype was seen many times. V usage is TRBV3-1 and J usage is TRBJ2-6, with D perhaps matching TRBD1 or TRBD2 (5 bases each). V lost 0 bases, J lost 0 bases, and 9 bases lay in between. The germline V gene encodes CDR1 LGHDT and CDR2 YNNKEL (reference sequence). The CDR3 is 17 residues long. CDR3: CASSQEGRLSGANVLTF. DNA for the CDR3: TGTGCCAGCAGCCAAGAGGGACGGCTCTCTGGGGCCAACGTCCTGACTTTC.

The gene calls are TRBV19 and TRBJ2-1; the match to TRBD2 covers 10 bases. The CDR3 is 15 amino acids. With V trimmed by 2 bases and J by 6 bases, 4 bases remained unmatched. CDR1 is LNHDA and CDR2 is SQIVND in the germline V gene (reference sequence). This CDR3 reads CASSIRAGGLNEQFF. As DNA, the CDR3 is TGTGCCAGTAGTATAAGAGCGGGAGGGCTCAATGAGCAGTTCTTC.

This chain joins TRBV27 and TRBJ2-5; TRBD2 aligns across 9 bases. The V and J ends lost 6 bases and 5 bases, in that order; junction bases with no gene match: 4. This CDR3 is built from 13 residues. The V gene's germline CDR1 is MNHEY and CDR2 SMNVEV (reference sequence). The CDR3 is CASRWRGGETQYF. The CDR3 DNA reads as TGTGCCAGCAGATGGCGGGGGGGGGAGACCCAGTACTTC.

This clonotype was found many times. The chain couples TRBV19 to TRBJ2-3; 10 bases fit TRBD1. V was pared by 5 bases and J by 5 bases, with 13 bases of the junction left unmatched. This CDR3 contains 17 residues. Germline V CDR1 and CDR2: LNHDA, SQIVND (reference sequence). The CDR3 sequence: CASSRTGGPYLGDTQYF. CDR3 sequence (DNA): TGTGCCAGTAGTCGGACAGGGGGACCTTATCTAGGAGATACGCAGTATTTT.

This clonotype was observed at least ten times. CDR3 coding DNA: TGTGCCAGCAGAGCCGCCACGAGTGGACCGAACCAAAACTATGGCTACACCTTC. Translating it yields CASRAATSGPNQNYGYTF. The chain combines TRBV27 with TRBJ1-2; D gene uncertain. The CDR3 is 18 residues long. From germline, CDR1 is MNHEY and CDR2 SMNVEV (reference sequence). The V gene lost 6 bases and the J gene lost 2 bases, with 25 bases spanning the gap.